The sequence of this T cell receptor beta chain was determined in a study of cytomegalovirus exposure and HLA in healthy donors (dated by TCRdb to 2017 to 2019). Broadly, across the study: According to an earlier analysis of several hundred of the donors, roughly 180 million T cells yielded some 110 million unique TCR beta sequences and around 300 Gb of sequence data. A later analysis re-examined previously published TCR beta repertoires from 600 to 700 donors and added high-resolution HLA genotyping to investigate patterns of TCR occurrence. To predict cytomegalovirus infection status, the study combined high-throughput TCR immunosequencing, statistical association of individual TCRs with disease status, and machine learning. An early release covering roughly 640 HLA-typed donors comprised approximately 300 gigabases of sequencing data and tens of millions of unique TCR sequences. Genome-wide SNP genotypes for about 65% of the roughly 700 donors were used in a later genetic analysis, which treated that subset as a discovery cohort. An earlier analysis of roughly 580 of the donors used high-throughput TCR beta sequencing to judge whether each TCR beta V gene segment behaved as functional or pseudogenic. The later analysis used no new phenotypic data to find candidate immune exposures, relying instead on TCR beta sequences and their occurrence across donors. Every discovery cohort repertoire had been produced on one sequencing platform. In addition to the first cohort of 666 subjects, a separate validation cohort of under 150 different subjects was used. The study used immunosequencing to profile the T cell repertoires of more than 650 subjects and linked those repertoires to cytomegalovirus serostatus. Among almost 400 genotyped donors of the cohort, an average of approximately 230,000 unique TCR beta nucleotide sequences were sequenced per donor, around 20% of them non-productive. Among the approximately 420 genotyped donors, under 90% belonged to the genetic ancestry cluster associated with self-reported Caucasian donors. Alongside the repertoire data, information on donor age, sex, ethnicity and CMV serostatus was compiled. HLA typing covered class I and class II loci at four-digit resolution. Typing coverage varied by locus: about 629-640 donors for A, B, C, DRB1 and DQB1; approximately 560 for DQA1; nearly 610 for DPA1; 400 to 480 for DPB1. Roughly five DR-DQ haplotypes were handled as single units for association and clustering, since linkage in the cohort was strong. The study was designed to test whether signatures of past pathogen exposure could be identified by cataloging public T cell receptors.

Study-wide findings and limitations: An earlier analysis of 450 to 750 of the donors showed that most TCR beta V segments appeared in productive rearrangements either about 87% or about 30% of the time, which broadly matched IMGT annotations. Sequencing depth was assumed to be roughly uniform across donors in the presence/absence analyses, though that assumption may not hold. In a later analysis, HLA-associated TCR beta chains were found to be more clonally expanded and to have lower generation probabilities than equally common non-associated chains. According to a later analysis, parvovirus B19, influenza, CMV and Epstein-Barr virus appeared linked to several top co-occurrence clusters. Cytomegalovirus status was reported to be diagnosed by the classifier with high specificity and sensitivity in both the original and validation cohorts. Correlated functional status among segregating V segments might reflect linkage disequilibrium, but an unknown experimental factor could not be ruled out. Most TCR sequences were observed very rarely across donors, whereas some public TCRs were present in many individuals. In this cohort, only TCR beta chains were sequenced, and detectable features were limited by the absence of alpha or paired-chain data. The earlier analysis of about 600 of the donors excluded approximately 17 rarely observed V segments, including chromosome 9 orphons, because counts were too low. In vitro tests confirmed that a few of the cytomegalovirus-associated TCR beta chains recognize cytomegalovirus antigens. A further reported finding was that TCR beta sequences accurately predicted the HLA-A and HLA-B alleles for most subjects in the first cohort. According to a later analysis, TCR association rates differed among HLA loci, with DRB1 alleles showing the most associated TCRs and HLA-C alleles showing the fewest. In a later analysis, around 17,000 TCR beta sequences were associated with specific HLA alleles at a false discovery rate of 0.05. Some IMGT-functional V segments, including TRBV6-2 and TRBV6-3, could not be distinguished by the 87-base-pair reads and were therefore excluded. In a later genetic analysis, fewer N-insertions in productive TCRs were reported among donors in an Asian-associated ancestry cluster than the approximately 710-donor mean. In the study, 150 to 200 TCR beta chains were listed as associated with cytomegalovirus. According to the authors, the approach could potentially be generalized to other disease states and immunological phenotypes. A cluster of highly shared sequence variants was judged likely to represent a technical artifact of the sequencing pipeline. CMV serostatus was the only immune exposure information available for the cohort. When HLA alleles, especially DR and DQ, strongly co-occurred, attributing TCR associations to individual alleles was difficult. In a later genetic analysis, a missense DCLRE1C variant was associated with V-gene and J-gene trimming of TCR beta chains, and the association was replicated in an independent cohort. Because HLA typing was missing for some donors at each locus, association tests included only the typed subset. In a later analysis, most CMV-associated TCR beta chains were found to appear HLA-restricted, with HLA associations seemingly driven largely by CMV exposure.

Comment on this clone: Which antigen it targets is not known. There are no base qualities to consult, and no much larger clone falls within one base.

Library preparation was by the immunoSEQ multiplex PCR assay. For the multiplex PCR, a mixture combining 60 forward primers for TCR Vbeta segments and 13 reverse primers for TCR Jbeta segments was used. Amplification of the CDR3 region of rearranged TCR beta genes was performed with a multiplex PCR assay on genomic DNA. The Illumina HiSeq System was used to sequence the amplified TCR beta libraries as 87-base-pair reads. The study's processing was this. Across the 500 to 700 repertoires, a later analysis counted some 80 million unique TCR beta chains, roughly 11 million of which were shared by at least two donors. A nearest-neighbor algorithm error-corrected the raw reads and collapsed the reads into unique sequences, merging closely related sequences to remove PCR and sequencing errors. CDR3 sequences were aligned to IMGT reference sequences to assign V, D and J gene segments. For a sequence to be retained, a match of at least six nucleotides to both a V gene segment and a J gene segment was required. Rearrangements were called productive when the CDR3 lacked stop codons and stayed in frame with V and J; all others were non-productive. Following IMGT convention, CDR3 was defined as the stretch from the second conserved V-encoded cysteine up to the conserved J-encoded phenylalanine. In an earlier analysis of around 570 of the donors, sequences lacking an unambiguous match to a single V gene segment were excluded. An earlier analysis of several hundred of the donors classified V segments as functional when productive rearrangements were above 56.7% and as segregating when the standard deviation between donors was above 5%. A statistical classification framework was built to diagnose cytomegalovirus status from the catalog of TCR beta chain sequences. A later analysis assigned V and J genes by comparing TCR nucleotide sequences with IMGT/GENE-DB human TR gene sequences. A later analysis assigned CDR3 sequences and most-parsimonious VDJ recombination scenarios with the TCRdist pipeline. In a later analysis, each TCR beta chain was defined by its CDR3 amino acid sequence together with its V-gene family, and reads without a unique V-gene family were excluded. To address suspected cross-contamination and a sequencing artifact, a later analysis removed several hundred highly shared, low-generation-probability nucleotide sequences. In a later analysis, a clonal expansion index for each public chain was calculated from normalized within-repertoire ranks of inferred template counts. In a later analysis, generation probabilities were computed with a VDJ recombination model fitted to out-of-frame rearrangements, and the resulting probabilities were checked against IGoR. In a later analysis, hypergeometric tests were used to score TCR-TCR, TCR-HLA and TCR-CMV co-occurrence, with a repertoire-size bias correction applied to TCR pairs. A later analysis estimated false discovery rates by permuting HLA or CMV assignments 20 times. A later analysis grouped co-occurring TCRs with DBSCAN, adding TCRdist sequence similarity when clustering within HLA-allele-positive subsets. Repertoires with fewer than 30,000 or more than 120,000 public chains, plus five repertoires with anomalous nucleotide sharing, were excluded from co-occurrence clustering. TCRdb holds this immuneACCESS table with in-frame rearrangements only. Some clones are missing; in checked studies, unresolved V genes explain under half, and the rest has no known cause. V and J calls and clone size are copied from that table; D and trimming were computed from the DNA. A total of roughly 150,000 clones appear in this sample, roughly four fifths of them only once. Clones ranked in the top ten supply around 2.4% of the sample.

The cohort was made up of 666 healthy bone marrow donors. Cohort members were all nominally healthy when sampled, although unrecorded immune exposures were likely present. The donor was CMV seronegative and belonged to the group of over 300 seronegative cohort members. A peripheral blood sample was provided by each donor, and peripheral blood mononuclear cells were used for TCR beta sequencing. Genomic DNA was extracted from the blood cell samples with the Qiagen DNeasy Blood Extraction Kit. The CDR3 goes from the cysteine to the phenylalanine over 15 residues. Only CDR3 DNA is held: 45 bases, read in frame from base 1. CDR1 is given as GTSNPN and CDR2 as SVGIG, both from the germline V gene (reference sequence). V is pruned by 3 bases and J by 5 bases, leaving 12 bases of the junction without a gene match.

What was sequenced was PBMCs. The chain links TRBV30 with TRBJ2-7; 8 bases in the middle match TRBD2. The TCR originated in a female donor in good health and CMV-seronegative. In nucleotides, the sequence is TGTGCCTGGAGACGACTCAGCGGGAGATGGGACGAGCAGTACTTC. This encodes CAWRRLSGRWDEQYF.